The source of this TCR beta chain is a study of cytomegalovirus exposure and HLA in healthy donors. The PCR had 60 Vbeta and 13 Jbeta primers. In the authors' workflow: Later analysis identified tens of millions of unique TCR beta chains, about 10 million shared. TCRdb keeps only in-frame clones here, not all; method: immunoSEQ multiplex PCR. The DNA gave D and trimming, while V, J and clone size come from that table. This table holds some 180,000 clones, just under 80% found once. On this clone itself: As yet, its antigen is unknown.

Notes on the study in general: Later examination showed HLA-associated TCR beta chains had greater clonal expansion than equally common others. Later on, an analysis found that several of the most significant clusters appeared to be linked to common viral pathogens, which included parvovirus B19. Across donors, most TCRs were seen rarely, yet some public ones were widespread.

The sequence came from a female donor in good health and CMV-seronegative. Sequencing used PBMCs.

CDR3 sequence: CATSKKQYTEAFF. The DNA for the CDR3 is TGTGCCACCAGCAAAAAACAATACACTGAAGCTTTCTTT. The V and J genes are TRBV15 and TRBJ1-1; D is ambiguous. This CDR3 contains 13 residues. V gave up 4 bases and J gave up 3 bases, with 9 bases separating them. The V gene's germline CDR1 is LNHNV and CDR2 YYDKDF (reference sequence). The variable domain in full, completed from reference TRBV15 and TRBJ1-1, reads DAMVIQNPRYQVTQFGKPVTLSCSQTLNHNVMYWYQQKSSQAPKLLFHYYDKDFNNEADTPDNFQSRRPNTSFCFLDIRSPGLGDTAMYLCATSKKQYTEAFFGQGTRLTVV.